This T cell receptor beta chain emerged from a study of graft-versus-host responses after intestinal transplantation. V was pared by 4 bases and J by 5 bases, with 9 bases between. Germline V lookup: CDR1 SGHRS, CDR2 YFSETQ. The CDR3 totals 12 residues. Here immunoSEQ multiplex PCR was the method, and the copy in TCRdb shows in-frame clones only, minus some. The top ten clones hold 0.95% to 1.2% of a sample with roughly 25,000 clones, 70% to 90% of them seen once. Sequences were derived from PBMCs, sampled about 28 days after intestinal transplant. The TCR was taken from a human patient who received an intestinal transplant, so some T cells may come from the graft donor. The J gene is TRBJ1-1, the V gene TRBV5-1; no clear D. The CDR3 DNA sequence: TGCGCCAGCAGCCCCCGGGATACTGAAGCTTTCTTT. Amino acids: CASSPRDTEAFF.